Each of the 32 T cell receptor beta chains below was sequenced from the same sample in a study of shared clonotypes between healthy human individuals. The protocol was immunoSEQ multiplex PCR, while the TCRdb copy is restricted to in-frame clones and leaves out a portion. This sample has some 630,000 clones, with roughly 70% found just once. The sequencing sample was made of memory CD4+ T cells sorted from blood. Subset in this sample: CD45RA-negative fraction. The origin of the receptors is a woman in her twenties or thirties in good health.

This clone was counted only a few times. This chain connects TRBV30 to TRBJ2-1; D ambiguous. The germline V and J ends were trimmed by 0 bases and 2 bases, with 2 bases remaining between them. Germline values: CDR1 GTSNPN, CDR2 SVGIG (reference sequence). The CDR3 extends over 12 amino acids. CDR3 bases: TGTGCCTGGAGTGTACCCTACAATGAGCAGTTCTTC. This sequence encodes CAWSVPYNEQFF.

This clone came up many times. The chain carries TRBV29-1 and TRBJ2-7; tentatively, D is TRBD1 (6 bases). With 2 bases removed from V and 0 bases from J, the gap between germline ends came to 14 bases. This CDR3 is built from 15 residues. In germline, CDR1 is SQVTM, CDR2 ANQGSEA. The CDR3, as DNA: TGCAGCGTTGAAACAGGGAACAGGGCCTCCTACGAGCAGTACTTC. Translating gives CSVETGNRASYEQYF.

Written as DNA, the CDR3 is TGTGCCGCCCAGGGGGGTGGTAGAAACACCATATATTTT. Amino acids: CAAQGGGRNTIYF. The genes are TRBV6-6 and TRBJ1-3, with 7 bases aligning to TRBD1. The CDR3 is 13 amino acids. V lost 11 bases, J lost 5 bases, and 9 bases stayed unmatched. CDR1 MNHNY and CDR2 SVGAGI come from the germline V gene (reference sequence).

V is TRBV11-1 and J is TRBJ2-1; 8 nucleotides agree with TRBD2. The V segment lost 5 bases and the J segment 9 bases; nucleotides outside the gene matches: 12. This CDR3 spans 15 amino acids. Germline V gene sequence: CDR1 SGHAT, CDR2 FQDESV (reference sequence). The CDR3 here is CASSPARAGGGEQFF. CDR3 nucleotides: TGTGCCAGCAGCCCAGCCAGGGCGGGGGGCGGTGAGCAGTTCTTC. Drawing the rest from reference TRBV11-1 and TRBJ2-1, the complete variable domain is EAEVAQSPRYKITEKSQAVAFWCDPISGHATLYWYRQILGQGPELLVQFQDESVVDDSQLPKDRFSAERLKGVDSTLKIQPAELGDSAMYLCASSPARAGGGEQFFGPGTRLTVL.

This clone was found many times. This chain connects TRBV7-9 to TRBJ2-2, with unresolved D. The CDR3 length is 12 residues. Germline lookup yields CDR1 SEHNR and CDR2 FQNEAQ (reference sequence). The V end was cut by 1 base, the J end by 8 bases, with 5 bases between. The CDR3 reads CASSLEVGELFF. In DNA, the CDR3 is TGTGCCAGCAGCTTAGAAGTGGGGGAGCTGTTTTTT.

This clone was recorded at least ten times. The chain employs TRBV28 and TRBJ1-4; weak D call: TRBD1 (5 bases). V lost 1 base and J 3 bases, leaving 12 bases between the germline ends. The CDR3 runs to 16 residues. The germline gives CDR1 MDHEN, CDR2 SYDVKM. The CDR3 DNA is TGTGCCAGCAGTTTATCAGGGAAGGAAGCTAATGAAAAACTGTTTTTT. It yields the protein CASSLSGKEANEKLFF.

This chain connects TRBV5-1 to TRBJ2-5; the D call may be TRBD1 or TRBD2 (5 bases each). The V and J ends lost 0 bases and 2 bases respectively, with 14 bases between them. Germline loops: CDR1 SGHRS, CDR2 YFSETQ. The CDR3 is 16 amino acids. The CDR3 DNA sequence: TGCGCCAGCAGCTTGGAGGGACGAGTCGGGCAAGAGACCCAGTACTTC. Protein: CASSLEGRVGQETQYF.

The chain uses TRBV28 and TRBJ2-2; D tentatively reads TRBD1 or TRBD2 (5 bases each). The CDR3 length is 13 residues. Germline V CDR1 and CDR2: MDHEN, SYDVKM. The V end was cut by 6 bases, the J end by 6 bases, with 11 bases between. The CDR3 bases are TGTGCCAGCAGGGGACCGGTACCCGGGGAGCTGTTTTTT. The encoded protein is CASRGPVPGELFF.

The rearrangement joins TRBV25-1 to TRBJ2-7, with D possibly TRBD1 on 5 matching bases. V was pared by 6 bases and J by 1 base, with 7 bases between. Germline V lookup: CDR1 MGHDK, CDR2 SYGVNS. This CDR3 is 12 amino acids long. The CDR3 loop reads CASRAGSYEQYF. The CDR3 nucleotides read TGTGCCAGCAGAGCAGGGTCCTACGAGCAGTACTTC.

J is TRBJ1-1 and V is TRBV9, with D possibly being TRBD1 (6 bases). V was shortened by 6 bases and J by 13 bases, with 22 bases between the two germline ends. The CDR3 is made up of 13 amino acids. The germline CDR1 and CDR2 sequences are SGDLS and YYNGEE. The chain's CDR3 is CASTAGGGSAFFF. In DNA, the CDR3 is TGTGCCAGCACCGCCGGAGGGGGGAGCGCTTTTTTCTTT.

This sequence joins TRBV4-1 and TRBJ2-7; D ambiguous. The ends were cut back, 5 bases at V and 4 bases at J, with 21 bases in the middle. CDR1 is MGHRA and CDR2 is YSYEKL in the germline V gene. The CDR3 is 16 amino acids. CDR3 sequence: CASSYRTDPPRYEQYF. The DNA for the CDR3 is TGCGCCAGCAGCTACCGAACAGACCCCCCGAGGTACGAGCAGTACTTC.

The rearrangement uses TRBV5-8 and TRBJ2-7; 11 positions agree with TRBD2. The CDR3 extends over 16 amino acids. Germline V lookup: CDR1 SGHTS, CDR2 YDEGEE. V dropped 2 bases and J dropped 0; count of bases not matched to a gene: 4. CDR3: CASSFLAGGFSYEQYF. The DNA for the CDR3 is TGTGCCAGCAGCTTTCTAGCGGGAGGTTTCTCCTACGAGCAGTACTTC.

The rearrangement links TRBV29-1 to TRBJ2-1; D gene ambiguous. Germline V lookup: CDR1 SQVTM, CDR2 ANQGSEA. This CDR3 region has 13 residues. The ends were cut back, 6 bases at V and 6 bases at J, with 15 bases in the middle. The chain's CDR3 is CSVSPFDVNEQFF. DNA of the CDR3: TGCAGCGTCTCCCCTTTTGACGTCAATGAGCAGTTCTTC.

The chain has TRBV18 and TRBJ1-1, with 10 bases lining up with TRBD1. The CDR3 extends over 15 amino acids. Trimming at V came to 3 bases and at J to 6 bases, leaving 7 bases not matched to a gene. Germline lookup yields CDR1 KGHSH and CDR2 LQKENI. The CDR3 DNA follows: TGTGCCAGCTCACCTCAACCCGGACAGGGGGCTGAAGCTTTCTTT. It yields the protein CASSPQPGQGAEAFF.

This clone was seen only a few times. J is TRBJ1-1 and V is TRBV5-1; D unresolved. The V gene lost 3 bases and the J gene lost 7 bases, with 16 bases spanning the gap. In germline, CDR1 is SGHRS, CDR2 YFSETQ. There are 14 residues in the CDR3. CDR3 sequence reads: CASSSAGWGGEAFF. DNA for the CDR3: TGCGCCAGCAGCTCGGCGGGCTGGGGTGGTGAAGCTTTCTTT.

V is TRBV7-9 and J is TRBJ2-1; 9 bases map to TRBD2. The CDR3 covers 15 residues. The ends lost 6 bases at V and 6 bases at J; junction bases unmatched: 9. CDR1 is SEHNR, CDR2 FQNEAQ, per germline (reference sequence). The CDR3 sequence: CASSAVAGASNEQFF. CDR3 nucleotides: TGTGCCAGCAGTGCAGTAGCGGGAGCGTCCAATGAGCAGTTCTTC.

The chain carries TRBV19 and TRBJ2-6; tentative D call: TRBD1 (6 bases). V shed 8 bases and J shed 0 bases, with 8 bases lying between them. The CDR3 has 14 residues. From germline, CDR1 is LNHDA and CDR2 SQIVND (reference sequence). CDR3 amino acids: CASGGPSGANVLTF. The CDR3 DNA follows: TGTGCCAGTGGGGGCCCCTCTGGGGCCAACGTCCTGACTTTC.

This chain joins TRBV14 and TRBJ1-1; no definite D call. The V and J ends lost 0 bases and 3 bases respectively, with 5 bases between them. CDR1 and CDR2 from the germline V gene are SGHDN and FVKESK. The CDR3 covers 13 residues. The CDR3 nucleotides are TGTGCCAGCAGCCAAGAATCCTACACTGAAGCTTTCTTT. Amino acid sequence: CASSQESYTEAFF.

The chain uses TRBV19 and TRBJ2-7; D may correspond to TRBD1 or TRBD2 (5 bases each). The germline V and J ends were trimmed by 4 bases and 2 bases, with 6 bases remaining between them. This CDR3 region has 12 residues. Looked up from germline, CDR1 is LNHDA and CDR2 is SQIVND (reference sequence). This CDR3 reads CASSTGPYEQYF. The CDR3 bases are TGTGCCAGTAGTACGGGACCCTACGAGCAGTACTTC.

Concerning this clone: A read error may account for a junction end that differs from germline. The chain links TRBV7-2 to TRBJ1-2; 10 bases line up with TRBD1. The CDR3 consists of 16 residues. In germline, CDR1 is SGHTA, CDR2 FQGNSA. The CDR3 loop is CASSLASTTGGEVHTF. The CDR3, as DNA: TGTGCCAGCAGCCTAGCCTCGACGACAGGGGGCGAGGTACACACCTTC.

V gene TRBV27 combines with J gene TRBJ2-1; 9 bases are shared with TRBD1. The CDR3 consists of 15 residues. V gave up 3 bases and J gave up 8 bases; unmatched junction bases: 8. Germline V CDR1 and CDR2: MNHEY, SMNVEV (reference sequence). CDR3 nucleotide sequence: TGTGCCAGCAGTTTGTCCACAGGGGGCTGGGATGAGCAGTTCTTC. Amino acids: CASSLSTGGWDEQFF.

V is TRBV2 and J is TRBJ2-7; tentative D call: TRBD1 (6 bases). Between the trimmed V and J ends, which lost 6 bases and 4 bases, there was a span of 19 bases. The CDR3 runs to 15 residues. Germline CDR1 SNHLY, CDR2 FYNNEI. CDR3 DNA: TGTGCCAGCAGCCGTCAGGGACACGGAGAATACGAGCAGTACTTC. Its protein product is CASSRQGHGEYEQYF.

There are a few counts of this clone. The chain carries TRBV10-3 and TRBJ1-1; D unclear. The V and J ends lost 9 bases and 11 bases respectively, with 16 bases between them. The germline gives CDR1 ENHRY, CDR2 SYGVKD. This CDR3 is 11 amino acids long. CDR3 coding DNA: TGTGCCATGGCGCTCCAGTCCTGGGCTTTCTTT. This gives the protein CAMALQSWAFF.

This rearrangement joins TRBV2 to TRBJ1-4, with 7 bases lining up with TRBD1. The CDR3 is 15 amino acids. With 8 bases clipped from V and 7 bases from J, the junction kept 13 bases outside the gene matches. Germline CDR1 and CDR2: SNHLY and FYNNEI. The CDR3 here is CASSRQGTAREKLFF. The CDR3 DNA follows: TGTGCCAGCTCTCGGCAAGGGACAGCTCGTGAAAAACTGTTTTTT.

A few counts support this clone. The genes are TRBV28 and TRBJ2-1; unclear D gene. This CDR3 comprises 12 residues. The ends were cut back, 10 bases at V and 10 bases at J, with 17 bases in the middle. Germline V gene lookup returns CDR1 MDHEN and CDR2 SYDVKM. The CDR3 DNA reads TGTGCCACATCAAGTAGGCCCACGGAGCAGTTCTTC. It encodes CATSSRPTEQFF.

CDR3 nucleotides: TGTGCCAGCAGTGGAGGACAGGCAAATTCACCCCTCCACTTT. It translates to CASSGGQANSPLHF. The chain links TRBV6-6 to TRBJ1-6; 7 nucleotides match TRBD1. In germline, CDR1 is MNHNY, CDR2 SVGAGI (reference sequence). This CDR3 region has 14 residues. The V segment lost 5 bases and the J segment 7 bases; nucleotides outside the gene matches: 5.

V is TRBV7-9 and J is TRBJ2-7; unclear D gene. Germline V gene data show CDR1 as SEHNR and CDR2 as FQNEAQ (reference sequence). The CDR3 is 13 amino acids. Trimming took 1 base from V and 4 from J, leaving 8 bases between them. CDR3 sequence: CASSLGGVYEQYF. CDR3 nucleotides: TGTGCCAGCAGCTTAGGTGGCGTATACGAGCAGTACTTC.

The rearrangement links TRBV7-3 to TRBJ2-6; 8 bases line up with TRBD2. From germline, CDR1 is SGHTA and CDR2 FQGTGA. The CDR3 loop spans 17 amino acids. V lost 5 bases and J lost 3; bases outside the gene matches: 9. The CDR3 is CASSATGRERGANVLTF. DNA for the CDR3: TGTGCCAGCAGCGCTACCGGGAGGGAGCGTGGGGCCAACGTCCTGACTTTC.

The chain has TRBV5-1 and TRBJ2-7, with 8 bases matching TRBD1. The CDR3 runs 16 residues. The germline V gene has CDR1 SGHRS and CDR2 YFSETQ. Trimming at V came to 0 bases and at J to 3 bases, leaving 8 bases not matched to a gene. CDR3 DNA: TGCGCCAGCAGCTTGGCAAGACAGGGGAGAGGCTACGAGCAGTACTTC. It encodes CASSLARQGRGYEQYF.

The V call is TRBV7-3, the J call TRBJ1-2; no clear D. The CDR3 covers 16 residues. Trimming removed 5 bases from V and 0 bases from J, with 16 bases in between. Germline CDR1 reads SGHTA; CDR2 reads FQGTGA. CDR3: CASSKDLLPSNYGYTF. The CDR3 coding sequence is TGTGCCAGCAGCAAAGATTTGCTTCCCTCTAACTATGGCTACACCTTC.

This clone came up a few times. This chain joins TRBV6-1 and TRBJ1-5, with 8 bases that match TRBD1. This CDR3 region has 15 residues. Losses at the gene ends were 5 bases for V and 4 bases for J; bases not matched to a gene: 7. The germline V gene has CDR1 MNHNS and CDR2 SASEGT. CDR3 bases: TGTGCCAGCAGTAGTTGGACAGGGATTAATCAGCCCCAGCATTTT. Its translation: CASSSWTGINQPQHF.

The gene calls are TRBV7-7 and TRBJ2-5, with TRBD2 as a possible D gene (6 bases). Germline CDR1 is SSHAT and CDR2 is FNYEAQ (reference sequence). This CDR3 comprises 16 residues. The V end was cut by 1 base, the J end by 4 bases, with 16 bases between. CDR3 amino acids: CASSLVAGPGGETQYF. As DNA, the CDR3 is TGTGCCAGCAGCTTAGTTGCGGGGCCTGGGGGAGAGACCCAGTACTTC.